This TCR beta chain comes out of a study of neurological immune-mediated disorders. The ends lost 2 bases at V and 6 bases at J; junction bases unmatched: 5. The CDR3 has 13 amino acids. In germline, CDR1 is DFQATT, CDR2 SNEGSKA (reference sequence). Notes on the study in general: HTLV-1-associated myelopathy had the most TCR clonal expansion, while multiple sclerosis had the least, a level that fell below healthy controls.

This clonotype was counted at least ten times. Its target is unknown. TCRdb reprocessed the 5' RACE reads with MiXCR, giving one entry per CDR3 protein. The sample records tens of thousands of distinct CDR3 sequences, approximately 6% being singletons. The chain couples TRBV20-1 to TRBJ2-7, with TRBD2 matching 9 bases. This TCR derives from a woman aged 50 to 65 in good health. Sample: CD4+ T cells from blood. As DNA, the CDR3 is TGCAGTGCTAGAATAGCGGGAGTCCCCGAGCAGTACTTC. Amino acid sequence: CSARIAGVPEQYF.